This note documents a single TCR beta chain sequence. Its recognized antigen is unknown. Within one base of it there is no much larger clone, and no base qualities were kept. The entry originates in a study of OX40 agonist ivuxolimab in advanced cancers. About the full investigation: Ivuxolimab was a fully human IgG2 agonistic monoclonal antibody targeting the costimulatory receptor OX40 (CD134). Intravenous ivuxolimab was administered to patients every 2 weeks at six dose levels: 0.01, 0.1, 0.3, 1.5, 3 and 10 mg/kg. In the dose-escalation cohort, 82.7% of patients were male, and the mean age was around 65 years with a range of roughly 20 to 85. Prior anti-PD-1, anti-PD-L1 or anti-CTLA-4 therapy was permitted, and about two fifths of dose-escalation patients had received checkpoint inhibitors. Peripheral TCRbeta sequencing aimed to test whether ivuxolimab altered TCR sequence diversity and caused clonal T-cell expansion. Partial responses occurred in three dose-escalation patients, of whom one had hepatocellular carcinoma and two had cutaneous melanoma. The paper reports the monotherapy dose-escalation portion (N of about 47 patients) of the phase I ivuxolimab trial. Among the 50 to 55 dose-escalation patients, around 20 had hepatocellular carcinoma, 15 or so melanoma, 9 renal cell carcinoma and 9 head and neck cancer. Results the study describes overall, beyond this receptor: After ivuxolimab, expanded clones were on average more numerous among CD8+ T cells than among CD4+ T cells. Which antigens the clonally expanded peripheral T cells were specific for was not determined. Partial responders in the 0.1-3.0 mg/kg groups had among the lowest normalized peripheral clonal expansion, especially among CD8+ T cells. Low levels of normalized T-cell clonal expansion were also shown by some nonresponding patients. At doses from 0.1 to 3.0 mg/kg, clonal expansion was seen in both CD4+ and CD8+ blood T cells between baseline and week 6.

V is shortened by 5 bases, J by 0 bases, and the region joining them spans 10 bases. CDR1 and CDR2 were assigned from the germline V gene (reference sequence) as MNHEY and SMNVEV. From the cysteine up to the phenylalanine, the CDR3 has a length of 15 residues. Just CDR3 DNA is preserved here, 45 bases in frame from base 1. To sequence the TCRbeta CDR3 region, genomic DNA was isolated from the sorted cells. The immunoSEQ Assay was used to sequence the TCRbeta CDR3 regions. The table was pulled from immuneACCESS by TCRdb, which kept in-frame rearrangements only. Such tables lose some clones; where checked, under half of the loss comes from unresolved V genes, and the rest has no known cause. The sample includes 79,000 or so clones, with about 90% observed a single time. The ten most abundant clones make up around 1.5% of the sample. The trial excluded patients who had a history of autoimmune disease or were on systemic immunosuppression. Peripheral blood for TCR sequencing was collected from all dose cohorts at baseline, on cycle 4 day 1, and on cycle 7 day 1. Samples were obtained from an open-label, multicenter, first-in-human phase I dose-escalation trial of ivuxolimab. Adults with locally advanced or metastatic melanoma, renal cell, hepatocellular, or head and neck squamous cell carcinoma were enrolled in the trial. Before TCR sequencing, CD4+ and CD8+ T cells were separately sorted from peripheral blood.

This chain is built from TRBV27 and TRBJ1-4; TRBD1 could be the D gene, as 6 bases match. This receptor was obtained from an adult with an advanced solid tumor such as melanoma, head and neck, liver or kidney cancer. Sequenced material: CD4+ or CD8+ T cells sorted from blood, taken in a trial of the OX40 agonist ivuxolimab. The sequenced DNA: TGTGCCAGCAGTGTGGACAGAGCAACTAATGAAAAACTGTTTTTT. It translates as CASSVDRATNEKLFF.